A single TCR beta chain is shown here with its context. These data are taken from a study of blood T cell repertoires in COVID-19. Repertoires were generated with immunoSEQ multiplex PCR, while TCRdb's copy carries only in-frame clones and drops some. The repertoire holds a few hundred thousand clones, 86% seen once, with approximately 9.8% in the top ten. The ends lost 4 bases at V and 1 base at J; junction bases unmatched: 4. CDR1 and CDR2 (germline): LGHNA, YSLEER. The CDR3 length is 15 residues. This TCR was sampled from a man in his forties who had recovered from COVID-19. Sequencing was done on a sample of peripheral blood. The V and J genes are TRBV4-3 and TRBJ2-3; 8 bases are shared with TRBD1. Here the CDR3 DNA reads TGCGCCAGCAGCCTCGGACAGGGCGGCACAGATACGCAGTATTTT. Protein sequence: CASSLGQGGTDTQYF.